The rows below give T cell receptor beta chains drawn from one sample of a study of cytomegalovirus exposure and HLA in healthy donors. Assay: immunoSEQ multiplex PCR; the TCRdb copy retains only in-frame clones and omits some. The sample records about 150,000 clones, 50% to 75% being singletons. What was sequenced was PBMCs. The receptors were gathered from a woman in her twenties or thirties in good health and CMV-seropositive. Both conserved end residues are part of each CDR3. A D gene is named only where the DNA matches it firmly. Size is omitted from some rows. Given values are once, few, many or a class for expanded clones.

d_call	v_call	clone_size	j_call	cdr3_aa	cdr3_nt
-	TRBV27	few	TRBJ1-5	CASSRRPEQLYQPQHF	TGTGCCAGCAGTCGACGACCGGAACAGTTATATCAGCCCCAGCATTTT
-	TRBV6-4	-	TRBJ1-1	CASSPAPLSGGTEAFF	TGTGCCAGCAGTCCCGCGCCCCTCTCCGGTGGCACTGAAGCTTTCTTT
TRBD2	TRBV7-6	once	TRBJ2-7	CASSFSVAGVAEQYF	TGTGCCAGCAGCTTTTCTGTAGCGGGAGTCGCCGAGCAGTACTTC
-	TRBV6-1	once	TRBJ2-2	CASSDRGRGRTGELFF	TGTGCCAGCAGTGACCGAGGACGGGGAAGGACCGGGGAGCTGTTTTTT
-	TRBV6-6	-	TRBJ1-3	CASSSGTSGNTIYF	TGTGCCAGCAGTTCCGGGACATCTGGAAACACCATATATTTT
-	TRBV7-8	-	TRBJ1-2	CASSLARVYGYTF	TGTGCCAGCAGCTTAGCCCGGGTCTATGGCTACACCTTC
TRBD2	TRBV28	-	TRBJ2-7	CASSRTSGNYEQYF	TGTGCCAGCAGTAGGACTAGCGGAAACTACGAGCAGTACTTC
-	TRBV19	-	TRBJ2-6	CASSPWESGANVLTF	TGTGCCAGTAGTCCCTGGGAGTCGGGGGCCAACGTCCTGACTTTC
TRBD2	TRBV6-1	few	TRBJ2-1	CASLAGGQINEQFF	TGTGCCAGCCTGGCGGGAGGGCAAATCAATGAGCAGTTCTTC
-	TRBV19	once	TRBJ2-5	CASSRLARGWETQYF	TGTGCCAGTAGCCGTCTGGCCAGGGGATGGGAGACCCAGTACTTC
TRBD1	TRBV5-1	-	TRBJ1-6	CASSFAPDRAASPLHF	TGCGCCAGCAGCTTTGCACCCGACAGGGCGGCTTCACCCCTCCACTTT
-	TRBV25-1	-	TRBJ1-3	CASAQASGNTIYF	TGTGCCAGCGCCCAGGCGAGTGGAAACACCATATATTTT
-	TRBV18	-	TRBJ1-2	CASSNQGNYGYTF	TGTGCCAGCTCGAACCAGGGGAACTATGGCTACACCTTC
-	TRBV9	-	TRBJ1-1	CASSVDSGWTEAFF	TGTGCCAGCAGCGTAGACTCGGGTTGGACTGAAGCTTTCTTT
TRBD1	TRBV28	few	TRBJ1-4	CASTIHGTGSEKLFF	TGTGCCAGCACCATTCATGGGACAGGGAGTGAAAAACTGTTTTTT
TRBD2	TRBV7-8	-	TRBJ2-7	CASSTSSGSSYEQYF	TGTGCCAGCAGCACGTCTAGCGGGAGTAGTTACGAGCAGTACTTC
-	TRBV5-4	-	TRBJ2-1	CASSPPRLGSYNEQFF	TGTGCCAGCAGCCCCCCCCGTCTCGGCTCCTACAATGAGCAGTTCTTC
TRBD1	TRBV14	-	TRBJ1-2	CASSPYQGGDGYTF	TGTGCCAGCAGCCCATATCAGGGGGGCGATGGCTACACCTTC
TRBD2	TRBV19	-	TRBJ2-1	CASNPLAGAPNEQFF	TGTGCCAGTAACCCCCTAGCGGGGGCTCCCAATGAGCAGTTCTTC
TRBD1	TRBV7-2	-	TRBJ1-1	CASSLTGQYTEAFF	TGTGCCAGCAGCTTAACGGGACAGTACACTGAAGCTTTCTTT
-	TRBV6-1	-	TRBJ1-3	CASTSGSSSGNTIYF	TGTGCCAGCACAAGCGGATCCTCCTCTGGAAACACCATATATTTT
-	TRBV2	-	TRBJ1-2	CASGGDGAGYTF	TGTGCCAGCGGGGGGGACGGGGCTGGCTACACCTTC
-	TRBV20-1	-	TRBJ1-5	CSAQGNQPQHF	TGCAGTGCTCAGGGGAATCAGCCCCAGCATTTT
-	TRBV7-9	-	TRBJ2-5	CASGHRDYIQETQYF	TGTGCCAGCGGTCACAGGGACTACATTCAAGAGACCCAGTACTTC
-	TRBV6-5	-	TRBJ2-1	CASSYWPNNEQFF	TGTGCCAGCAGTTACTGGCCGAACAATGAGCAGTTCTTC
TRBD2	TRBV10-3	-	TRBJ2-7	CAISASGGNFNEQYF	TGTGCCATCAGTGCCTCGGGGGGGAATTTCAACGAGCAGTACTTC
-	TRBV4-2	-	TRBJ1-2	CASSQGSGADYGYTF	TGTGCCAGCAGCCAAGGATCAGGGGCTGACTATGGCTACACCTTC
TRBD1	TRBV6-6	few	TRBJ1-6	CASSYFPGQANSPLHF	TGTGCCAGCAGTTACTTCCCGGGACAGGCTAATTCACCCCTCCACTTT
-	TRBV5-1	-	TRBJ1-1	CASSLDINMNTEAFF	TGCGCCAGCAGCTTGGATATAAATATGAACACTGAAGCTTTCTTT
-	TRBV13	-	TRBJ2-5	CASSSRSHGPETQYF	TGTGCCAGCAGCTCTCGCTCACATGGCCCTGAGACCCAGTACTTC
-	TRBV6-1	-	TRBJ2-7	CASSSGFHEQYF	TGTGCCAGCAGTTCAGGGTTCCACGAGCAGTACTTC
-	TRBV11-2	-	TRBJ2-7	CASSSGAYTGIEQYF	TGTGCCAGCTCGAGTGGGGCCTACACCGGTATCGAGCAGTACTTC